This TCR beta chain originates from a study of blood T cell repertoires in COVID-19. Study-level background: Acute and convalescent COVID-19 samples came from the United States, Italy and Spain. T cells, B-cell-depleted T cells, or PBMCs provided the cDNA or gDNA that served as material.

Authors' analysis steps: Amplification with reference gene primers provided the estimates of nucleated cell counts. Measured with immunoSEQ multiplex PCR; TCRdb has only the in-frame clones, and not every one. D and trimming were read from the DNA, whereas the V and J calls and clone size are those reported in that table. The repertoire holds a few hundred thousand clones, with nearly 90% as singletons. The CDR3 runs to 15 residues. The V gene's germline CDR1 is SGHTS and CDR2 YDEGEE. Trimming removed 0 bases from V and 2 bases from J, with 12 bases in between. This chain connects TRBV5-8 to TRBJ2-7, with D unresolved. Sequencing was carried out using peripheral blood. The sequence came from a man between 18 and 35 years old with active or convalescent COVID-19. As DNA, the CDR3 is TGTGCCAGCAGCTTGGTACTTCTACTCCCCTACGAGCAGTACTTC. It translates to CASSLVLLLPYEQYF.